These 21 T cell receptor beta chains were sequenced from one sample in a study of blood T cell repertoires in COVID-19. The table came from immunoSEQ multiplex PCR; TCRdb's copy has only in-frame clones and leaves some out. The repertoire has some 80,000 clones, about 90% of them found once; the top ten carry 2.5%. The material sequenced was peripheral blood. The source is a human donor in a cohort sampled during active COVID-19.

The chain is built from TRBV3-1 (or the pseudogene TRBV3-2) and TRBJ2-1; the D gene is possibly TRBD2 (6 bases). This CDR3 spans 22 amino acids. Germline CDR1 LGHDT, CDR2 YNNKEL (reference sequence). V lost 0 bases to trimming and J lost 0 bases, with 27 bases between them. CDR3 region: CASSQDIVGTLGLSSSYNEQFF. CDR3 coding DNA: TGTGCCAGCAGCCAAGATATTGTGGGGACGTTGGGACTTTCGAGCTCCTACAATGAGCAGTTCTTC.

V is TRBV25-1 and J is TRBJ1-5; 8 nucleotides align to TRBD1. The V gene's germline CDR1 is MGHDK and CDR2 SYGVNS. The CDR3 has 14 residues. V shed 4 bases and J 3 bases; nucleotides not matched to a gene: 2. DNA for the CDR3: TGTGCCAGCAGTGTGACAGGGGCCAATCAGCCCCAGCATTTT. It yields the protein CASSVTGANQPQHF. Full variable domain (missing parts from reference TRBV25-1 and TRBJ1-5): EADIYQTPRYLVIGTGKKITLECSQTMGHDKMYWYQQDPGMELHLIHYSYGVNSTEKGDLSSESTVSRIRTEHFPLTLESARPSHTSQYLCASSVTGANQPQHFGDGTRLSIL.

V usage is TRBV7-2 and J usage is TRBJ2-7; 9 nucleotides match TRBD1. The CDR3 covers 15 residues. The J segment lost 3 bases and the V segment lost 5 bases, leaving 8 bases of the junction unmatched. Per germline, CDR1 SGHTA and CDR2 FQGNSA. The CDR3 nucleotides are TGTGCCAGCAGCCCGAGGACAGGGGTGGACTACGAGCAGTACTTC. Amino acid sequence: CASSPRTGVDYEQYF. The full variable domain, completed using reference TRBV7-2 and TRBJ2-7, is GAGVSQSPSNKVTEKGKDVELRCDPISGHTALYWYRQSLGQGLEFLIYFQGNSAPDKSGLPSDRFSAERTGGSVSTLTIQRTQQEDSAVYLCASSPRTGVDYEQYFGPGTRLTVT.

The chain combines TRBV7-3 with TRBJ2-1; TRBD2 matches 13 bases. The CDR3 spans 16 residues. The germline CDR1 and CDR2 sequences are SGHTA and FQGTGA. V trimming: 4 bases; J trimming: 5 bases; junction bases outside the gene matches: 5. The CDR3 DNA sequence: TGTGCCAGCAGCTCCCGACTAGCGGGAGGAAACAATGAGCAGTTCTTC. As protein: CASSSRLAGGNNEQFF.

The rearrangement joins TRBV6-2 or TRBV6-3 to TRBJ2-2; 13 nucleotides agree with TRBD2. CDR1 and CDR2 (germline): MNHEY, SVGEGT. J gave up 7 bases and V 5 bases, and 7 bases lay outside the gene matches. CDR3 length equals 16 residues. Here the CDR3 reads CASSATSGGANGELFF. DNA of the CDR3: TGTGCCAGCAGTGCAACTAGCGGGGGGGCGAACGGGGAGCTGTTTTTT.

The chain carries TRBV7-2 and TRBJ2-5; D remains unclear. The V gene's germline CDR1 is SGHTA and CDR2 FQGNSA. V dropped 2 bases and J dropped 0 bases, with 10 bases sitting between them. This CDR3 comprises 15 residues. CDR3 in DNA: TGTGCCAGCAGCTTATTGGGCCTGTACCAAGAGACCCAGTACTTC. It encodes CASSLLGLYQETQYF.

The chain couples TRBV27 to TRBJ2-7; weak D call: TRBD2 (5 bases). The CDR3 is 13 residues long. Per the germline V gene, CDR1 is MNHEY and CDR2 is SMNVEV (reference sequence). V shed 8 bases and J shed 0 bases, with 11 bases lying between them. The CDR3 protein is CASQVGSSYEQYF. Here the CDR3 DNA reads TGTGCCAGCCAAGTGGGGAGCTCCTACGAGCAGTACTTC.

The V and J genes are TRBV19 and TRBJ2-5; 9 nucleotides align to TRBD1. The CDR3 has 11 residues. The V and J ends lost 8 bases and 5 bases, in that order; junction bases with no gene match: 0. From germline, CDR1 is LNHDA and CDR2 SQIVND (reference sequence). CDR3 in DNA: TGTGCCAGTGGGACAGGGGAGACCCAGTACTTC. Protein product: CASGTGETQYF.

The genes are TRBV12-2 and TRBJ2-2; the D segment call TRBD2 is taken from the table without a DNA check. TRBV12-2 is listed as a pseudogene. The CDR3 contains 17 residues. CDR3 bases: TGTGCAAGTCGCCCCGGACTAGTGGACTTGGGCACCGGGGAGCTGTTTTTT. Protein: CASRPGLVDLGTGELFF.

The rearrangement uses TRBV4-1 and TRBJ2-1; maybe TRBD1 (6 bases). The CDR3 covers 17 residues. The germline V gene has CDR1 MGHRA and CDR2 YSYEKL. The V end lost 0 bases, the J end lost 2 bases, and 14 bases lay between the germline ends. The CDR3 DNA follows: TGCGCCAGCAGCCAAGAGGTCAGGGGTAGGGCCTACAATGAGCAGTTCTTC. It codes for CASSQEVRGRAYNEQFF.

The CDR3 sequence is CASSVRQGSYNEQFF. In DNA form, the CDR3 reads TGTGCCAGCAGCGTACGACAGGGTTCCTACAATGAGCAGTTCTTC. This sequence joins TRBV7-8 and TRBJ2-1, with 7 bases identical to TRBD1. CDR1 and CDR2 (germline): SGHVS, FQNEAQ. This CDR3 contains 15 residues. V was pared by 5 bases and J by 1 base, with 5 bases of the junction left unmatched. Drawing the rest from reference TRBV7-8 and TRBJ2-1, the complete variable domain is GAGVSQSPRYKVAKRGQDVALRCDPISGHVSLFWYQQALGQGPEFLTYFQNEAQLDKSGLPSDRFFAERPEGSVSTLKIQRTQQEDSAVYLCASSVRQGSYNEQFFGPGTRLTVL.

As DNA, the CDR3 is TGTGCCAGCAGCGTCGGACAGACCAACTATCAGCCCCAGCATTTT. Translated, it gives CASSVGQTNYQPQHF. The chain links TRBV28 to TRBJ1-5; D perhaps matches TRBD1 (6 bases). The V and J ends lost 6 bases and 5 bases respectively, with 17 bases between them. The CDR3 covers 15 residues. Germline CDR1 reads MDHEN; CDR2 reads SYDVKM.

The rearrangement joins TRBV2 to TRBJ2-1; TRBD2 agrees at 7 bases. The J segment lost 4 bases and the V segment lost 2 bases, leaving 5 bases of the junction unmatched. CDR1 is SNHLY, CDR2 FYNNEI, per germline. The length of the CDR3 is 15 residues. CDR3 region: CASSEKAGIYNEQFF. As DNA, the CDR3 is TGTGCCAGCAGTGAAAAAGCGGGGATATACAATGAGCAGTTCTTC.

This chain links TRBV14 with TRBJ2-7, with D uncertain. The V end was cut by 1 base, the J end by 2 bases, with 6 bases between. Germline V CDR1 and CDR2: SGHDN, FVKESK. This CDR3 spans 13 amino acids. The CDR3 coding sequence is TGTGCCAGCAGCCAAGGTCTAGCCTACGAGCAGTACTTC. Protein: CASSQGLAYEQYF.

The rearrangement links TRBV6-5 to TRBJ1-5; perhaps TRBD1 as D (6 bases). Germline CDR1 MNHEY, CDR2 SVGAGI. V was pared by 6 bases and J by 0 bases, with 12 bases between. The CDR3 runs 15 residues. The CDR3 region is CASRPQGTSNQPQHF. As DNA, the CDR3 is TGTGCCAGCAGACCTCAGGGGACTAGCAATCAGCCCCAGCATTTT.

The genes are TRBV7-9 and TRBJ2-7, with 7 bases lining up with TRBD2. This CDR3 has 14 amino acids. The germline V gene encodes CDR1 SEHNR and CDR2 FQNEAQ (reference sequence). The ends lost 3 bases at V and 4 bases at J; junction bases unmatched: 6. The CDR3 here is CASSFRGGEYEQYF. The DNA for the CDR3 is TGTGCCAGCAGCTTCCGGGGAGGGGAGTACGAGCAGTACTTC.

V usage is TRBV7-2 and J usage is TRBJ2-3, with TRBD2 as a possible D gene (5 bases). The CDR3 loop spans 17 amino acids. V was pared by 2 bases and J by 0 bases, with 15 bases between. Germline CDR1 SGHTA, CDR2 FQGNSA. CDR3: CASSLNTAGISTDTQYF. DNA for the CDR3: TGTGCCAGCAGCTTAAACACCGCCGGGATTAGCACAGATACGCAGTATTTT.

The chain joins TRBV6-2 or TRBV6-3 to TRBJ1-5; 9 nucleotides align to TRBD1. Trimming at V came to 3 bases and at J to 1 base, leaving 19 bases not matched to a gene. Germline CDR1 and CDR2: MNHEY and SVGEGT. The length of the CDR3 is 21 residues. Written as DNA, the CDR3 is TGTGCCAGCAGTTATATGTGGGGACAGGGATTTCTCCCGCTAAGCAATCAGCCCCAGCATTTT. Translation: CASSYMWGQGFLPLSNQPQHF.

J is TRBJ2-2 and V is TRBV28, with 9 bases fitting TRBD2. The CDR3 extends over 17 amino acids. J lost 2 bases, V lost 3 bases, and 7 bases had no gene match. Per the germline V gene, CDR1 is MDHEN and CDR2 is SYDVKM. CDR3 DNA: TGTGCCAGCAGTTTCTTTAGGGGACTAGCTAACACCGGGGAGCTGTTTTTT. It codes for CASSFFRGLANTGELFF.

V and J are TRBV3-1 (or the pseudogene TRBV3-2) and TRBJ1-6; D is uncertain. The CDR3 extends over 14 amino acids. Germline CDR1 reads LGHDT; CDR2 reads YNNKEL (reference sequence). Deletions cut 2 bases from V and 13 bases from J, with 15 bases between. The CDR3 DNA sequence: TGTGCCAGCAGCCAAACGCCCCGGGGTGGGCCCCTCCACTTT. Translating it yields CASSQTPRGGPLHF.

CDR3 amino acids: CASSFAGNQPQHF. The CDR3 bases are TGTGCCAGCAGTTTTGCAGGGAATCAGCCCCAGCATTTT. The J gene is TRBJ1-5, the V gene TRBV12-3 or TRBV12-4; D is possibly TRBD1 (5 bases). V shed 3 bases and J shed 4 bases, with 7 bases lying between them. The CDR3 has 13 amino acids.